This entry concerns a single TCR beta chain. Its antigen is not known. This may arise from a read error, as a much more abundant clone is one base away. The entry originates in a study of glioma-infiltrating T cells. General study results and limits: Non-neoplastic patients had below-expected tissue-blood divergence, while all gliomas exceeded expectation. Very few CDR3 sequences were shared between tissue and blood.

Using RNA template, CDR3s of TCR alpha and beta were amplified with iRepertoire arm-PCR. A single record per CDR3 protein comes from TCRdb applying MiXCR to the multiplex PCR reads. This table has approximately 110,000 distinct CDR3 sequences, about 23% appearing once. The V gene lost 4 bases and the J gene lost 3 bases, with 13 bases spanning the gap. The CDR3 runs to 14 residues. In germline, CDR1 is SQVTM, CDR2 ANQGSEA. V and J are TRBV29-1 and TRBJ1-5; D uncertain. The TCR comes from a human donor with low-grade glioma or glioblastoma, undergoing nonglioma brain surgery, or in good health (not recorded which). The sample taken for sequencing was glioma tissue, nonneoplastic brain tissue, or PBMCs (not recorded which). Here the CDR3 reads CSVVLEGLNQPQHF. The CDR3 DNA sequence: TGCAGCGTTGTTTTAGAGGGTCTCAATCAGCCCCAGCATTTT.